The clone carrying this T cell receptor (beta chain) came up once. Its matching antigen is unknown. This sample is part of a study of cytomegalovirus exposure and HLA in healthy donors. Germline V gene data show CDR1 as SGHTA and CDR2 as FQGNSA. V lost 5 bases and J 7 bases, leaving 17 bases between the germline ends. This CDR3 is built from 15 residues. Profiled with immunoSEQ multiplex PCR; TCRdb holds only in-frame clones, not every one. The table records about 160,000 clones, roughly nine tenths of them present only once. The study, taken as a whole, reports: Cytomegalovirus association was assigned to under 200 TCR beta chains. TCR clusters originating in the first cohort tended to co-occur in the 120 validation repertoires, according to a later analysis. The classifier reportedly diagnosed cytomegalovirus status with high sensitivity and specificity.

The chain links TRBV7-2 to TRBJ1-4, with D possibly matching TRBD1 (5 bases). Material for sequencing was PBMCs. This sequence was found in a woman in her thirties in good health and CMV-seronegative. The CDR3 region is CASSPSGGTSEKLFF. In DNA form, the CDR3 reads TGTGCCAGCAGCCCGAGTGGCGGGACGTCTGAAAAACTGTTTTTT. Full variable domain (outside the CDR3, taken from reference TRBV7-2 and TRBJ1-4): GAGVSQSPSNKVTEKGKDVELRCDPISGHTALYWYRQSLGQGLEFLIYFQGNSAPDKSGLPSDRFSAERTGGSVSTLTIQRTQQEDSAVYLCASSPSGGTSEKLFFGSGTQLSVL.